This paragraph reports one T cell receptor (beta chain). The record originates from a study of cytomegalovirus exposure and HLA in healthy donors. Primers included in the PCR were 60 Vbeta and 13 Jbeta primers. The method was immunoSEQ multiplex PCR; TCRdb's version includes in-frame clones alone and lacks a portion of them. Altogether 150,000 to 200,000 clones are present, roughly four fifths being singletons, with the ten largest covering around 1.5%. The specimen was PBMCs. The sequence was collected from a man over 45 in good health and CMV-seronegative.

CDR3 bases: TGTGCCAGTAGTCGACGGACTCGGGACAATGAGCAGTTCTTC. This translates into CASSRRTRDNEQFF. The V call is TRBV19, the J call TRBJ2-1; TRBD2 might be the D (5 bases). Trimming cost V 5 bases and J 5 bases, with 13 bases left between them. In germline, CDR1 is LNHDA, CDR2 SQIVND (reference sequence). The CDR3 extends over 14 amino acids.